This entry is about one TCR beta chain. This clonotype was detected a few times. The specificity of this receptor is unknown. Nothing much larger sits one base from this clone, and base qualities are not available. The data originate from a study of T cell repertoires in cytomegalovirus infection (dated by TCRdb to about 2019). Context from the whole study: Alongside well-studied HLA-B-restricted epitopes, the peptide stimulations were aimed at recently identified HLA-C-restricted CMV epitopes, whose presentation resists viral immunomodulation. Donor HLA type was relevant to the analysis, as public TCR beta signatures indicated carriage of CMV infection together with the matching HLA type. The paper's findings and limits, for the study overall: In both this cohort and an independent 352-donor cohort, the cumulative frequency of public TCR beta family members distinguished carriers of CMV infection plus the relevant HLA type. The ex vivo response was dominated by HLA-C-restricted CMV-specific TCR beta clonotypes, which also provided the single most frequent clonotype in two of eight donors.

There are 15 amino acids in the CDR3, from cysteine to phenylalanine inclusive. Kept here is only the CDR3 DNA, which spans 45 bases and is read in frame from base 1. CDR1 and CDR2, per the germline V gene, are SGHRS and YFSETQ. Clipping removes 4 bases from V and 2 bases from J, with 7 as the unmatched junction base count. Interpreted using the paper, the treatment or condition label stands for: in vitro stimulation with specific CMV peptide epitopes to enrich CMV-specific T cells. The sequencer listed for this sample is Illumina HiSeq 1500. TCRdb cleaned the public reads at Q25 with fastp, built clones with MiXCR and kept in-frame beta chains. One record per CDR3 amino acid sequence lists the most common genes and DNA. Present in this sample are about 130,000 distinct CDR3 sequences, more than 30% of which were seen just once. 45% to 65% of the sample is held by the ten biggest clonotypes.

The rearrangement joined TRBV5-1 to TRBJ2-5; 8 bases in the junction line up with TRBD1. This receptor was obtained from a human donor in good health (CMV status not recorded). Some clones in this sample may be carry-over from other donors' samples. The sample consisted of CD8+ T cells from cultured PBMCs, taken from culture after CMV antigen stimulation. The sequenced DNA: TGCGCCAGCAGCCTAAGGACAGGGACACAAGAGACCCAGTACTTC. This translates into CASSLRTGTQETQYF.